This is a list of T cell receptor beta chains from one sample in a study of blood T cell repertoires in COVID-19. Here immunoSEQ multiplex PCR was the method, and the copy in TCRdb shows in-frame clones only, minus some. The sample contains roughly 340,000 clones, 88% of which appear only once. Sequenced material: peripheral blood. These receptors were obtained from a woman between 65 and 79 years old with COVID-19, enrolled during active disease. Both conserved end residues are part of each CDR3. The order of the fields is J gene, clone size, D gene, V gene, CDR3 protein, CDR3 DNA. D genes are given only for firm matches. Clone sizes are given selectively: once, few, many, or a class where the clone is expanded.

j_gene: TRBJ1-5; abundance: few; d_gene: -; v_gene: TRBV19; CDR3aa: CASGARSNQPQHF; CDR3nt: TGTGCCAGTGGTGCGAGGAGCAATCAGCCCCAGCATTTT
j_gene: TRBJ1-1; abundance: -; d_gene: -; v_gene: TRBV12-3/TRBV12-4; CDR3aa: CASSLGQVTEAFF; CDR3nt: TGTGCCAGCAGTTTGGGTCAGGTCACTGAAGCTTTCTTT
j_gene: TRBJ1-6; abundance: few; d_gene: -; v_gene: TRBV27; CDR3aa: CASSLGTLSSYNSPLHF; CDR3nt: TGTGCCAGCAGTTTAGGGACACTAAGCTCCTATAATTCACCCCTCCACTTT
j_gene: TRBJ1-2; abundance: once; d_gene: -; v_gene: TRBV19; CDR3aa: CASSPATGLNYGYTF; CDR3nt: TGTGCCAGTAGTCCGGCGACGGGACTTAACTATGGCTACACCTTC
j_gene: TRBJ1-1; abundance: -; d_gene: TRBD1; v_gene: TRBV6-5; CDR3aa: CASTDRGSGTEAFF; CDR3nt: TGTGCCAGCACAGACAGGGGATCGGGCACTGAAGCTTTCTTT
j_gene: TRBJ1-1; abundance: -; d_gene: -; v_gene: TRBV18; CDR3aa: CASSPPGGSTEAFF; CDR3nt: TGTGCCAGCTCACCACCGGGGGGGAGCACTGAAGCTTTCTTT
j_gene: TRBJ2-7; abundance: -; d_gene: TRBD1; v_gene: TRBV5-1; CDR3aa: CASSLATRDRADEQYF; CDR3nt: TGCGCCAGCAGCTTGGCAACCCGGGACAGGGCAGACGAGCAGTACTTC
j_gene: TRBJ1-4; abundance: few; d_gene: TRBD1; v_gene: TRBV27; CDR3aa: CASRAQGAGEKLFF; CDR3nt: TGTGCCAGCAGAGCACAGGGGGCAGGGGAAAAACTGTTTTTT
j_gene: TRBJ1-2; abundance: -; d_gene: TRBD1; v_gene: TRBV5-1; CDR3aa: CASSLETGEGYTF; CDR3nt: TGCGCCAGCAGCTTGGAGACAGGGGAGGGCTACACCTTC
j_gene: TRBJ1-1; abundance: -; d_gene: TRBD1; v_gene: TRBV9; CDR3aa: CASSPRTGHKDTEAFF; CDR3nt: TGTGCCAGCAGCCCCCGGACAGGGCATAAGGACACTGAAGCTTTCTTT
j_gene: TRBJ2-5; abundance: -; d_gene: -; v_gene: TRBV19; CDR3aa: CASSIDHLWDKETQYF; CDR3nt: TGTGCCAGTAGTATAGATCATTTGTGGGACAAAGAGACCCAGTACTTC
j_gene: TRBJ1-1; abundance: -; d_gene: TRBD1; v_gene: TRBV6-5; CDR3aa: CASSGQGGDEAFF; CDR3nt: TGTGCCAGCAGCGGACAGGGGGGAGATGAAGCTTTCTTT
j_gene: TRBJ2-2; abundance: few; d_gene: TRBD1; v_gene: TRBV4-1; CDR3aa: CASSQRGGTGENGELFF; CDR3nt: TGCGCCAGCAGCCAAAGAGGCGGGACAGGGGAAAACGGGGAGCTGTTTTTT
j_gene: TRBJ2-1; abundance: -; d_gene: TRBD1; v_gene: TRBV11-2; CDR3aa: CASSQDRGNEQFF; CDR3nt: TGTGCCAGCAGTCAAGACAGGGGCAATGAGCAGTTCTTC
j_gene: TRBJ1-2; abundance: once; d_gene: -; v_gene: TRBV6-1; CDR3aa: CASSEAFSQGYGYTF; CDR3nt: TGTGCCAGCAGTGAAGCGTTCTCTCAGGGGTATGGCTACACCTTC
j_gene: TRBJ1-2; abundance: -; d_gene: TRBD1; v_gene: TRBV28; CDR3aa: CASSEDRGSNYGYTF; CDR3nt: TGTGCCAGCAGTGAAGACAGGGGTTCAAACTATGGCTACACCTTC
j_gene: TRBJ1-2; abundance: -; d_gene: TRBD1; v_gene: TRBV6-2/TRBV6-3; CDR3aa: CASSYSLWDRGVYGYTF; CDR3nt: TGTGCCAGCAGTTACTCGTTATGGGACAGGGGAGTCTATGGCTACACCTTC
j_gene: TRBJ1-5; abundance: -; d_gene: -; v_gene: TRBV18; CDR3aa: CASSLQGGQPQHF; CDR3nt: TGTGCCAGCTCACTTCAAGGGGGACAGCCCCAGCATTTT
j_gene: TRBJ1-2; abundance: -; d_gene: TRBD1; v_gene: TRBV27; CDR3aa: CASSPTPPRDSLYGYTF; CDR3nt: TGTGCCAGCAGTCCCACTCCTCCCCGGGACAGCCTATATGGCTACACCTTC
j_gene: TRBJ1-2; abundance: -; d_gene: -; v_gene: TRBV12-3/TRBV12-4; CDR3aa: CASSGGGYTF; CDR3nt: TGTGCCAGCAGCGGTGGTGGCTACACCTTC
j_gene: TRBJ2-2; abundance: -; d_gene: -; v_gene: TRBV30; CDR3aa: CAWSFIRGELFF; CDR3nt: TGTGCCTGGAGTTTCATCCGGGGGGAGCTGTTTTTT
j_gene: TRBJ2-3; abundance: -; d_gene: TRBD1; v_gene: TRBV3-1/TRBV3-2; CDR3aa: CASRHNFRGDTQYF; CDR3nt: TGTGCCAGCAGGCACAATTTCAGGGGGGATACGCAGTATTTT
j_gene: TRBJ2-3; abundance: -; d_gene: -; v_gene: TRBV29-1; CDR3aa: CSVQRGSDTQYF; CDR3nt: TGCAGCGTTCAACGAGGGAGCGATACGCAGTATTTT
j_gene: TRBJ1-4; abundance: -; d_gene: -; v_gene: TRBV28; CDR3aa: CASSFRGEVSEKLFF; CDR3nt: TGTGCCAGCAGTTTTCGCGGGGAAGTGAGTGAAAAACTGTTTTTT
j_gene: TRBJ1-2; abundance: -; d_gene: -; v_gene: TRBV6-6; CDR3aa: CASSYSGPGSGYGYTF; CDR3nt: TGTGCCAGCAGTTACTCGGGCCCAGGGTCTGGGTATGGCTACACCTTC
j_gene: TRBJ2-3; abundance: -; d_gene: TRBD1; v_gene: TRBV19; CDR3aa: CASSFRQGRDTQYF; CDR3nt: TGTGCCAGTAGTTTTCGACAGGGAAGAGATACGCAGTATTTT
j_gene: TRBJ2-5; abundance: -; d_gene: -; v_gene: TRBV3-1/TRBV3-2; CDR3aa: CASSPQREETQYF; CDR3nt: TGTGCCAGCAGCCCTCAGCGCGAAGAGACCCAGTACTTC
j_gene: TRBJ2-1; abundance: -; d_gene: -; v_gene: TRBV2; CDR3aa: CASSYAEQFF; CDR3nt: TGTGCCAGCAGCTATGCAGAGCAGTTCTTC
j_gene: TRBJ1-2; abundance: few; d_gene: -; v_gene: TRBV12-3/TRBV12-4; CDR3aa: CASSGENYGYTF; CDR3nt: TGTGCCAGCAGTGGAGAGAACTATGGCTACACCTTC
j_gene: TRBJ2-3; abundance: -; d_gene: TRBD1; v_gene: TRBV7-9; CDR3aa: CASSTPGQRTDTQYF; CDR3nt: TGTGCCAGCAGCACCCCGGGACAGAGGACAGATACGCAGTATTTT
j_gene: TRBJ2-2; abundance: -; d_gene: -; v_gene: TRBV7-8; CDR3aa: CASSSLSSYFGELFF; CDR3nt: TGTGCCAGCAGCTCCCTTTCTAGTTATTTTGGGGAGCTGTTTTTT
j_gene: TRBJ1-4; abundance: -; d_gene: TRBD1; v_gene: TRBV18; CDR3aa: CASSPRGTGVYYATNEKLFF; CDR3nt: TGTGCCAGCTCACCACGTGGGACAGGGGTGTACTATGCAACTAATGAAAAACTGTTTTTT
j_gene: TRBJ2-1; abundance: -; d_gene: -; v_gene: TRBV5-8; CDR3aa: CASSLTRGNEQFF; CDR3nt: TGTGCCAGCAGCTTGACTAGAGGCAATGAGCAGTTCTTC
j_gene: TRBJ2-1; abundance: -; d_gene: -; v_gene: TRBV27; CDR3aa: CASKWGPGYNEQFF; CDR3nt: TGTGCCAGCAAGTGGGGGCCCGGCTACAATGAGCAGTTCTTC
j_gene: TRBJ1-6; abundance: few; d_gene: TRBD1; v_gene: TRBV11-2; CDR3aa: CASSLDRRASPLHF; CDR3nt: TGTGCCAGCAGCTTGGACAGGCGGGCTTCACCCCTCCACTTT
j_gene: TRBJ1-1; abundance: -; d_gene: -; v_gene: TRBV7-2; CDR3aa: CASSLWGLNTEAFF; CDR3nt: TGTGCCAGCAGCTTATGGGGGCTGAACACTGAAGCTTTCTTT
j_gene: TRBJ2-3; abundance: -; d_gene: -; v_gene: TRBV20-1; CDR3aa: CSASGAPRGPSTDTQYF; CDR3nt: TGCAGTGCTAGTGGGGCCCCGCGGGGGCCGAGCACAGATACGCAGTATTTT
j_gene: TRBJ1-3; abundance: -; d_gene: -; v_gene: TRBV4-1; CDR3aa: CASSLLLGGLRNTIYF; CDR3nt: TGCGCCAGCAGCCTTTTACTTGGGGGGTTGAGAAACACCATATATTTT
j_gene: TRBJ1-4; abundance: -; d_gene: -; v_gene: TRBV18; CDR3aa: CASSPGRTQAGVEKLFF; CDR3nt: TGTGCCAGCTCACCTGGGCGAACTCAGGCAGGGGTTGAAAAACTGTTTTTT
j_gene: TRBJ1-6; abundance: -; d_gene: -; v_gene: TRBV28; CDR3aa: CASRVGPETREPLHF; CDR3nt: TGTGCCAGCAGAGTTGGTCCAGAGACTAGAGAGCCCCTCCACTTT